These T cell receptor beta chains were read from a single sample in a study of post-analysis software for immune sequencing data. TCRdb re-called the PCR reads with MiXCR, one entry per CDR3 protein. The table lists about 430,000 distinct CDR3 sequences, roughly 40% of them singletons. The sample taken for sequencing was blood. These receptors came from a girl aged 2 to 9 with multiple sclerosis. The CDR3 runs from the conserved cysteine through the conserved F or W. Fields, in order: D gene, clone size, V gene, J gene, CDR3 protein. The D gene is left open where the match is weak. The listing skips clone size in some rows; elsewhere it reads once, few, many or a size class.

>-|few|TRBV7-3|TRBJ1-2
CASSPRPGTGYGYTF
>TRBD1|-|TRBV12-3/TRBV12-4|TRBJ2-3
CASRPGTGPSDTQYF
>-|-|TRBV4-1|TRBJ1-5
CASSQVGINQPQHF
>TRBD2|-|TRBV28|-
CASRSTSGGDYEQYF
>-|-|TRBV5-1|TRBJ2-1
CASSLARGDEQFF
>TRBD1|-|TRBV2|TRBJ2-1
CASSDIGTGYNEPVF
>TRBD1|-|TRBV7-2|TRBJ1-4
CASSANRGAREKLFF
>-|few|TRBV27|-
CASSSTGSHEQYF
>-|-|TRBV20-1|TRBJ2-7
CSARTGAYEQYF
>-|-|TRBV7-2|TRBJ1-2
CASSFLFDGYTF
>-|-|TRBV10-3|TRBJ2-3
CAISEEGTGWMDTQYF
>-|once|TRBV10-3|TRBJ1-1
CTISESQGGTEAFF
>TRBD2|few|TRBV20-1|TRBJ2-1
CSARYQAGTRSDEQFF
>TRBD1|-|TRBV4-1|TRBJ1-1
CASSHIGQAGMNTEAFF
>-|once|TRBV29-1|TRBJ1-1
CSVRGRMNTEAFF
>TRBD1|-|TRBV14|TRBJ2-2
CASSRQGANTGELFF
>TRBD1|-|TRBV29-1|TRBJ1-6
CSVNWTGKSSYNSPLHF
>-|few|TRBV20-1|TRBJ2-1
CSASRSSNEQFF
>TRBD2|-|TRBV7-2|TRBJ2-4
CASSLDGTSARPQYF
>-|-|TRBV12-5|TRBJ2-1
CASGLVVAAGYNEQFF
>-|-|TRBV12-3/TRBV12-4|TRBJ2-7
CASNRPPSYEQYF
>-|-|TRBV27|TRBJ1-2
CASRQTGSPGNGYTF
>TRBD2|few|TRBV20-1|TRBJ2-3
CSAVSPLAGNTDTQYF
>TRBD2|few|TRBV29-1|TRBJ2-1
CSVEESSGPEQFF
>TRBD2|-|TRBV28|-
CASRPGLADNEQYF
>TRBD2|-|TRBV10-3|TRBJ2-1
CAIRETSGVNEQFF
>TRBD2|-|TRBV20-1|TRBJ2-2
CSAAGGPRLSTGELFF
>-|-|TRBV7-9|TRBJ2-6
CASSLWGEVRSGANVLTF
>-|few|TRBV20-1|TRBJ2-3
CSARLAYGGTDTQYF
>TRBD2|once|TRBV11-2|TRBJ2-7
CASSLNALAVYQETQCF
>TRBD1|-|TRBV20-1|TRBJ2-3
CSARDEGQGLADTQYF
>-|-|TRBV6-5|TRBJ1-2
CASSYRQKGYGYTF
>-|-|TRBV6-1|TRBJ2-7
CASSPRTDGSYEQYF
>TRBD1|few|TRBV15|-
CATSREPGPQGLSEQYF
>-|once|TRBV19|TRBJ1-5
CASSTFGGGRFNQPQHF
>TRBD2|-|TRBV4-2|TRBJ2-1
CASSPTSGQHEQFF
>TRBD1|few|TRBV6-2/TRBV6-3|TRBJ2-7
CASSYIWGQGTSYEQYF
>-|-|TRBV12-3/TRBV12-4|TRBJ2-3
CASSLNRVPDTQYF
>-|few|TRBV6-5|TRBJ1-4
CASSYSGGEKLFF
>-|-|TRBV20-1|TRBJ2-1
CSARRQASGQFF
>TRBD2|-|TRBV10-3|TRBJ2-5
CAISESGAGVETQYF